A single sample gave rise to the 12 T cell receptor beta chains below, sequenced in a study of CD8 T cells in Susac syndrome. With random hexamers, roughly 0.45 to 1 ug RNA was reverse transcribed. TCRdb ran MiXCR on the immunoSEQ multiplex PCR reads and lists one entry per CDR3 protein. The sample has approximately 210,000 distinct CDR3 sequences, about 94% seen once. The source material was CD4+ T cells from PBMCs. These receptors all stem from a human donor with Susac syndrome.

The chain has TRBV19 and TRBJ1-2; D is perhaps TRBD1 (5 bases). CDR1 and CDR2 from the germline V gene are LNHDA and SQIVND (reference sequence). The V end lost 9 bases, the J end lost 8 bases, and 19 bases lay between the germline ends. This CDR3 contains 13 residues. DNA of the CDR3: TGTGCCAGCCGCCCGGGACCCCTCGGGGGCTACACCTTC. This sequence encodes CASRPGPLGGYTF.

This clonotype was seen just once. V is TRBV7-2 and J is TRBJ2-5; 8 bases are shared with TRBD1. Per germline, CDR1 SGHTA and CDR2 FQGNSA. The CDR3 sequence is 13 residues long. The junction had 5 bases not matched to a gene; V was cut back by 1 base and J by 10 bases. The CDR3 bases are TGTGCCAGCAGCTTAGGACTCAGGGGGCTCCAGTACTTC. Encoded protein: CASSLGLRGLQYF.

V and J are TRBV6-6 and TRBJ2-5; D may match TRBD1 or TRBD2 (5 bases each). The CDR3 runs 13 residues. With 4 bases removed from V and 5 bases from J, the gap between germline ends came to 11 bases. Germline V gene data show CDR1 as MNHNY and CDR2 as SVGAGI (reference sequence). In nucleotides, the CDR3 is TGTGCCAGCAGTTGGGGACCGTCGGAGACCCAGTACTTC. Its protein product is CASSWGPSETQYF.

About this clonotype itself: One junction end does not reproduce the germline sequence, and a read error may be involved. The chain is built from TRBV12-5 and TRBJ2-5; the D gene is possibly TRBD1 (5 bases). CDR1 and CDR2 from the germline V gene are LGHNT and FRNRAP. This CDR3 comprises 14 residues. The DNA for the CDR3 is TGTGCTAGTGCTTTGCATAGGGGCCAAGAGACCCAGTACTTC. Residues: CASALHRGQETQYF. Variable domain in full (rest from reference TRBV12-5 and TRBJ2-5): DARVTQTPRHKVTEMGQEVTMRCQPILGHNTVFWYRQTMMQGLELLAYFRNRAPLDDSGMPKDRFSAEMPDATLATLKIQPSEPRDSAVYFCASALHRGQETQYFGPGTRLLVL.

V is TRBV20-1 and J is TRBJ2-2; TRBD2 agrees at 7 bases. This CDR3 region has 14 residues. After removal of 6 bases from V and 5 bases from J, the junction contained 9 bases not matched to a gene. Germline CDR1 is DFQATT and CDR2 is SNEGSKA (reference sequence). The CDR3 here is CSAKSGVPTGELFF. The CDR3 nucleotides are TGCAGTGCAAAGAGCGGGGTCCCGACCGGGGAGCTGTTTTTT.

V is TRBV20-1 and J is TRBJ2-5; 12 positions match TRBD1. Looked up from germline, CDR1 is DFQATT and CDR2 is SNEGSKA (reference sequence). The length of the CDR3 is 14 residues. CDR3 in amino acids: CRPTGTGGSETQYF. Here the CDR3 DNA reads TGCAGACCCACCGGGACAGGGGGCTCTGAGACCCAGTACTTC.

This chain uses TRBV5-4 with TRBJ1-2, with 7 bases fitting TRBD1. V shed 4 bases, J shed 4 bases, and the junction held 10 bases outside the gene matches. Germline values: CDR1 SGHNT, CDR2 YYREEE (reference sequence). The CDR3 runs 15 residues. CDR3 in DNA: TGTGCCAGCAGCACCCAGGACAGGTTACCCTATGGCTACACCTTC. As protein: CASSTQDRLPYGYTF.

The chain employs TRBV15 and TRBJ1-4, with 7 bases aligning to TRBD1. V shed 0 bases and J 8 bases; nucleotides not matched to a gene: 6. The CDR3 has 15 amino acids. Per germline, CDR1 LNHNV and CDR2 YYDKDF (reference sequence). The CDR3 sequence is CATSRDLDRKEKLFF. The DNA of the CDR3 is TGTGCCACCAGCAGAGATTTGGACAGGAAAGAAAAACTGTTTTTT.

This chain uses TRBV20-1 with TRBJ1-5, with D tentatively TRBD1 (5 bases). The CDR3 runs 14 residues. The V end lost 6 bases, the J end lost 7 bases, and 19 bases lay between the germline ends. Germline V gene lookup returns CDR1 DFQATT and CDR2 SNEGSKA (reference sequence). The DNA for the CDR3 is TGCAGTGCCAAGGGGCTAAATAGCCGCCAGCCCCAGCATTTT. Amino acids: CSAKGLNSRQPQHF.

V usage is TRBV6-2 or TRBV6-3 and J usage is TRBJ2-2, with D perhaps assigned TRBD1 or TRBD2 (7 bases each). V lost 6 bases, J lost 4 bases, and 12 bases lay in between. Germline V gene sequence: CDR1 MNHEY, CDR2 SVGEGT. The CDR3 is 14 amino acids. The CDR3 protein is CASRAGQPTGELFF. The CDR3 DNA sequence: TGTGCCAGCAGAGCGGGACAGCCCACCGGGGAGCTGTTTTTT.

The J gene is TRBJ1-2, the V gene TRBV6-2 or TRBV6-3; no definite D call. Germline V lookup: CDR1 MNHEY, CDR2 SVGEGT. The V and J ends lost 2 bases and 4 bases respectively, with 11 bases between them. The CDR3 runs to 14 residues. The CDR3 protein is CASSYPATGYGYTF. CDR3 DNA: TGTGCCAGCAGTTACCCGGCTACTGGCTATGGCTACACCTTC.

The genes are TRBV20-1 and TRBJ2-7; D might be TRBD2 (6 bases). Trimming removed 6 bases at V and 0 bases at J, with 9 bases between. The CDR3 sequence is 12 residues long. Per the germline V gene, CDR1 is DFQATT and CDR2 is SNEGSKA (reference sequence). The CDR3 DNA reads TGCAGTGCAATGACTAGCTCCTACGAGCAGTACTTC. Translated, it gives CSAMTSSYEQYF.